These 31 T cell receptor beta chains came from one sample sequenced in a study of T cell responses to AZD1222 COVID-19 vaccine. The repertoire was sequenced with immunoSEQ multiplex PCR; TCRdb's copy has only in-frame clones and lacks some. The table lists about 140,000 clones, with 2.2% in the top ten. The sample consisted of peripheral blood. These receptors originate from an adult in good health.

V and J are TRBV19 and TRBJ2-1; D gene unclear. Germline V gene data show CDR1 as LNHDA and CDR2 as SQIVND (reference sequence). The CDR3 has 13 residues. Trimming removed 9 bases at V and 5 bases at J, with 14 bases between. The CDR3 coding sequence is TGTGCCAGAAAGGACCGTTCGCACAATGAGCAGTTCTTC. Translated: CARKDRSHNEQFF.

A word on this clone: At the DNA level, this CDR3 is encoded by other sequences in the same sample as well. This chain uses TRBV5-4 with TRBJ2-7; TRBD1 agrees at 7 bases. Looked up from germline, CDR1 is SGHNT and CDR2 is YYREEE (reference sequence). The length of the CDR3 is 14 residues. J gave up 2 bases and V 2 bases, and 4 bases lay outside the gene matches. The CDR3 coding sequence is TGTGCCAGCAGCTTAGGGGGCAGCCCCTACGAGCAGTACTTC. It is translated as CASSLGGSPYEQYF.

The chain carries TRBV2 and TRBJ1-1, with D tentatively TRBD1 (6 bases). The CDR3 contains 12 residues. The V end was cut by 6 bases, the J end by 7 bases, with 12 bases between. Germline-derived CDR1 and CDR2 are SNHLY and FYNNEI. CDR3 in DNA: TGTGCCAGCAGCGTGGACAGATTTGAAGCTTTCTTT. This encodes CASSVDRFEAFF.

This sequence joins TRBV18 and TRBJ1-1, with a possible D match to TRBD1 (5 bases). Germline values: CDR1 KGHSH, CDR2 LQKENI. V gave up 5 bases and J gave up 4 bases, with 11 bases separating them. CDR3 length: 13 amino acids. DNA of the CDR3: TGTGCCAGCTCATCCCAGGGTACCACTGAAGCTTTCTTT. Protein sequence: CASSSQGTTEAFF.

The chain is built from TRBV27 and TRBJ2-3; no reliable D call. CDR3 length: 13 amino acids. Trimming removed 7 bases at V and 0 bases at J, with 8 bases between. The germline V gene encodes CDR1 MNHEY and CDR2 SMNVEV (reference sequence). The CDR3 DNA follows: TGTGCCAGCAACAGTGCTAGCACAGATACGCAGTATTTT. It encodes CASNSASTDTQYF.

CDR3 coding DNA: TGTGCCAGGGGGACAGGGGTGGGCGAGCAGTACTTC. It codes for CARGTGVGEQYF. The V gene is TRBV2, the J gene TRBJ2-7; TRBD1 aligns across 10 bases. Per germline, CDR1 SNHLY and CDR2 FYNNEI. The CDR3 length is 12 residues. V was pared by 9 bases and J by 6 bases, with 5 bases of the junction left unmatched.

The chain carries TRBV29-1 and TRBJ1-1; D unresolved. V lost 7 bases and J lost 0, with 15 bases in between. CDR1 is SQVTM, CDR2 ANQGSEA, per germline. The CDR3 runs 14 residues. CDR3 DNA sequence: TGCAGCGGGGTTCCAGGAGCTATGAACACTGAAGCTTTCTTT. Translating gives CSGVPGAMNTEAFF. The full variable domain, rest sourced from reference TRBV29-1 and TRBJ1-1, is SAVISQKPSRDICQRGTSLTIQCQVDSQVTMMFWYRQQPGQSLTLIATANQGSEATYESGFVIDKFPISRPNLTFSTLTVSNMSPEDSSIYLCSGVPGAMNTEAFFGQGTRLTVV.

The chain joins TRBV6-5 to TRBJ1-1; D remains ambiguous. Germline V CDR1 and CDR2: MNHEY, SVGAGI. The CDR3 consists of 15 residues. V gave up 0 bases and J gave up 5 bases, with 13 bases separating them. The CDR3 region is CASSYSSGERTEAFF. CDR3 bases: TGTGCCAGCAGTTACTCGTCTGGGGAGAGGACTGAAGCTTTCTTT.

The V gene is TRBV11-3, the J gene TRBJ2-1; 9 nucleotides align to TRBD1. Germline V gene sequence: CDR1 SGHNT, CDR2 YENEEA. The trim removed 4 bases at V and 3 bases at J, leaving 4 bases unmatched. The CDR3 consists of 15 residues. The CDR3 loop reads CASSSLTGGYNEQFF. The CDR3 DNA sequence: TGTGCCAGCAGCTCCTTGACAGGGGGCTACAATGAGCAGTTCTTC.

The V gene is TRBV19, the J gene TRBJ1-6, with D possibly being TRBD1 (6 bases). The V gene lost 1 base and the J gene lost 10 bases, with 14 bases spanning the gap. The CDR3 is 15 amino acids. The germline gives CDR1 LNHDA, CDR2 SQIVND (reference sequence). CDR3: CASSIVAGERSPLHF. DNA for the CDR3: TGTGCCAGTAGTATAGTGGCAGGGGAAAGATCACCCCTCCACTTT.

The rearrangement joins TRBV28 to TRBJ2-1, with TRBD2 matching over 12 bases. Germline values: CDR1 MDHEN, CDR2 SYDVKM. The length of the CDR3 is 16 residues. The V gene end was trimmed by 5 bases and the J gene end by 4 bases; junction bases not matched to a gene: 6. The DNA for the CDR3 is TGTGCCAGCAGTCCGACTAGCGGGGGTGGGTACAATGAGCAGTTCTTC. Translating it yields CASSPTSGGGYNEQFF.

The rearrangement joins TRBV7-9 to TRBJ1-5, with a weak D call TRBD1 (5 bases). The V gene's germline CDR1 is SEHNR and CDR2 FQNEAQ (reference sequence). The CDR3 runs 15 residues. V gave up 1 base and J gave up 3 bases, with 10 bases separating them. DNA of the CDR3: TGTGCCAGCAGCTTAGGCGGGGGATACAATCAGCCCCAGCATTTT. It specifies CASSLGGGYNQPQHF.

This chain joins TRBV25-1 and TRBJ2-3; possible D gene TRBD1, 6 bases. Germline CDR1 is MGHDK and CDR2 is SYGVNS. The length of the CDR3 is 16 residues. The V end was cut by 8 bases, the J end by 3 bases, with 21 bases between. The CDR3 spells CASSTGTGMRTDTQYF. The CDR3 DNA reads as TGTGCCAGCTCGACTGGTACAGGGATGAGGACAGATACGCAGTATTTT.

The V gene is TRBV19, the J gene TRBJ1-2; D is undetermined. V was trimmed by 3 bases and J by 2 bases, leaving 10 bases between them. CDR1 and CDR2 from the germline V gene are LNHDA and SQIVND (reference sequence). The CDR3 length is 14 residues. The CDR3 DNA is TGTGCCAGTAGTATTCAGACGAACAACTATGGCTACACCTTC. It is translated as CASSIQTNNYGYTF.

V and J are TRBV10-3 and TRBJ2-3; TRBD2 agrees at 10 bases. V shed 2 bases, J shed 5 bases, and the junction held 7 bases outside the gene matches. CDR1 and CDR2 from the germline V gene are ENHRY and SYGVKD. This CDR3 has 16 amino acids. This chain's CDR3 is CAISESGGAQRDTQYF. In DNA form, the CDR3 reads TGTGCCATCAGTGAGAGCGGGGGGGCACAGCGAGATACGCAGTATTTT.

J is TRBJ1-5 and V is TRBV28; no firm D call. Germline-derived CDR1 and CDR2 are MDHEN and SYDVKM. V shed 3 bases and J shed 4 bases, with 13 bases lying between them. The CDR3 is 15 residues long. The CDR3 loop reads CASSLRFPTNQPQHF. The CDR3 DNA reads as TGTGCCAGCAGTTTGAGATTCCCGACTAATCAGCCCCAGCATTTT.

V and J are TRBV12-5 and TRBJ1-2; D gene ambiguous. There are 12 residues in the CDR3. Germline lookup yields CDR1 LGHNT and CDR2 FRNRAP. Between the trimmed V and J ends, which lost 2 bases and 9 bases, there was a span of 10 bases. The DNA for the CDR3 is TGTGCTAGTGGTTTGTCTGGTCGTAGCTACACCTTC. Its protein product is CASGLSGRSYTF.

The genes are TRBV19 and TRBJ2-5, with D tentatively TRBD1 or TRBD2 (5 bases each). Germline values: CDR1 LNHDA, CDR2 SQIVND (reference sequence). The CDR3 is 14 amino acids. V lost 5 bases, J lost 5 bases, and 15 bases lay in between. The CDR3 DNA sequence: TGTGCCAGTAGTGAACAGGCCGGGGCTGAGACCCAGTACTTC. Protein: CASSEQAGAETQYF.

The chain has TRBV10-1 and TRBJ1-5; 8 bases fit TRBD1. With 6 bases clipped from V and 0 bases from J, the junction kept 1 base outside the gene matches. CDR3 length equals 14 residues. Germline CDR1 reads WNHNN; CDR2 reads SYGVQD (reference sequence). The CDR3 sequence is CASRDRGSNQPQHF. In DNA form, the CDR3 reads TGCGCCAGCAGAGACAGGGGTAGCAATCAGCCCCAGCATTTT.

The chain uses TRBV28 and TRBJ1-6, with 7 bases aligning to TRBD1. V was clipped by 5 bases and J by 5 bases; unmatched bases: 3. Looked up from germline, CDR1 is MDHEN and CDR2 is SYDVKM. There are 14 residues in the CDR3. CDR3 nucleotide sequence: TGTGCCAGCAGTCGGGGGACAGATAATTCACCCCTCCACTTT. Translated: CASSRGTDNSPLHF.

The rearrangement links TRBV7-9 to TRBJ2-3; 9 bases match TRBD2. V lost 7 bases to trimming and J lost 5 bases; unmatched junction nucleotides: 16. Germline V lookup: CDR1 SEHNR, CDR2 FQNEAQ (reference sequence). The CDR3 covers 17 residues. The CDR3 DNA follows: TGTGCCAGCAACCCTCCAGGCGCGGGGGGGCCTAGAGATACGCAGTATTTT. Its translation: CASNPPGAGGPRDTQYF.

The chain links TRBV6-6 to TRBJ1-1; no clear D gene. The V gene lost 6 bases and the J gene lost 1 base, with 6 bases spanning the gap. The germline gives CDR1 MNHNY, CDR2 SVGAGI (reference sequence). The CDR3 is made up of 12 amino acids. The CDR3 region is CASSYQNTEAFF. The CDR3 region has the DNA TGTGCCAGCAGCTATCAGAACACTGAAGCTTTCTTT.

The rearrangement uses TRBV4-2 and TRBJ2-7; 9 bases line up with TRBD2. V shed 5 bases, J shed 0 bases, and the junction held 8 bases outside the gene matches. Germline loops: CDR1 LGHNA, CDR2 YNFKEQ. This CDR3 is built from 16 residues. CDR3 sequence reads: CASSTISGGLSYEQYF. CDR3 DNA sequence: TGTGCCAGCAGCACCATTAGCGGGGGCCTCTCCTACGAGCAGTACTTC.

V usage is TRBV6-2 or TRBV6-3 and J usage is TRBJ1-2; a weak D match, TRBD1 (6 bases). The CDR3 consists of 15 residues. The V gene lost 6 bases and the J gene lost 2 bases, with 16 bases spanning the gap. In germline, CDR1 is MNHEY, CDR2 SVGEGT. The CDR3 nucleotides read TGTGCCAGCAGCCCCCGAGGGGGAAGCAACTATGGCTACACCTTC. This translates into CASSPRGGSNYGYTF.

The gene calls are TRBV5-1 and TRBJ1-6; 8 bases agree with TRBD1. After removal of 1 base from V and 9 bases from J, the junction contained 6 bases not matched to a gene. This CDR3 is 15 amino acids long. Germline V CDR1 and CDR2: SGHRS, YFSETQ. The CDR3 sequence: CASSLSQGAFSPLHF. CDR3 bases: TGCGCCAGCAGCTTGTCCCAGGGGGCATTTTCACCCCTCCACTTT.

The chain employs TRBV7-9 and TRBJ1-1; 8 nucleotides align to TRBD1. V was pared by 3 bases and J by 3 bases, with 6 bases of the junction left unmatched. Germline CDR1 and CDR2: SEHNR and FQNEAQ (reference sequence). This CDR3 is built from 15 residues. The CDR3 DNA reads TGTGCCAGCAGCTTCGGACAGGGCAGGTACACTGAAGCTTTCTTT. Its protein product is CASSFGQGRYTEAFF.

The rearrangement links TRBV12-1 to TRBJ1-1. TRBV12-1 is a recognized pseudogene. This CDR3 has 15 residues. The CDR3 sequence is CASSSSDLQLPEAFF. CDR3 nucleotides: TGTGCCAGCAGCTCCTCCGACTTGCAACTTCCTGAAGCTTTCTTT.

This chain's CDR3 is CASSQGRGSSTDTQYF. CDR3 coding DNA: TGCGCCAGCAGCCAGGGACGGGGGTCCAGCACAGATACGCAGTATTTT. The V and J genes are TRBV4-3 and TRBJ2-3, with TRBD2 as a possible D gene (6 bases). The germline gives CDR1 LGHNA, CDR2 YSLEER. V shed 3 bases and J shed 0 bases, with 13 bases lying between them. This CDR3 region has 16 residues.

V and J are TRBV7-2 and TRBJ2-1, with D possibly being TRBD1 or TRBD2 (5 bases each). This CDR3 is built from 14 residues. V was pared by 5 bases and J by 5 bases, with 13 bases between. Germline V gene sequence: CDR1 SGHTA, CDR2 FQGNSA. DNA for the CDR3: TGTGCCAGCAGCACGCCCGGGACCCACAATGAGCAGTTCTTC. Translating it yields CASSTPGTHNEQFF. The full variable domain, its missing parts supplied by reference TRBV7-2 and TRBJ2-1, is GAGVSQSPSNKVTEKGKDVELRCDPISGHTALYWYRQSLGQGLEFLIYFQGNSAPDKSGLPSDRFSAERTGGSVSTLTIQRTQQEDSAVYLCASSTPGTHNEQFFGPGTRLTVL.

As DNA, the CDR3 is TGTGCCAGCAGCCCTTGGACTAGCGGGGGGGCCGTGGAGACCCAGTACTTC. As protein: CASSPWTSGGAVETQYF. The J gene is TRBJ2-5, the V gene TRBV3-1 (or the pseudogene TRBV3-2); 15 positions match TRBD2. The CDR3 is 17 residues long. The trim removed 4 bases at V and 5 bases at J, leaving 8 bases unmatched. Germline CDR1 is LGHDT and CDR2 is YNNKEL (reference sequence).

This rearrangement joins TRBV9 to TRBJ2-7; a weak D match, TRBD1 (6 bases). Germline CDR1 SGDLS, CDR2 YYNGEE. The ends were cut back, 0 bases at V and 5 bases at J, with 9 bases in the middle. CDR3 length: 13 amino acids. The CDR3 sequence: CASSVGSGDEQYF. CDR3 DNA sequence: TGTGCCAGCAGCGTAGGGTCAGGGGACGAGCAGTACTTC.